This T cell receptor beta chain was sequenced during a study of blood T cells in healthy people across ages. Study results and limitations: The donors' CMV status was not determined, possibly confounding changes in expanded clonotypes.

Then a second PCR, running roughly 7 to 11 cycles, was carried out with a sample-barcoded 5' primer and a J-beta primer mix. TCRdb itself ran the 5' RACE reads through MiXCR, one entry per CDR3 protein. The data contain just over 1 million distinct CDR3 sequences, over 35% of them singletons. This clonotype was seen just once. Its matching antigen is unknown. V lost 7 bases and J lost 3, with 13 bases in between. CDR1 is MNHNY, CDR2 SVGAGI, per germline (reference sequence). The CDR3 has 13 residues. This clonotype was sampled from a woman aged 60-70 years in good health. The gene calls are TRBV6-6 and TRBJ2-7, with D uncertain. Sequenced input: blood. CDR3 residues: CASNRGSDYEQYF. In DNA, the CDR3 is TGTGCCAGCAACCGAGGAAGCGACTACGAGCAGTACTTC.